These T cell receptor beta chains were read from a single sample in a study of PD-1 blockade in classical Hodgkin lymphoma. Clones were sequenced by immunoSEQ multiplex PCR, and TCRdb holds only the in-frame ones, with some missing. This table holds roughly 64,000 clones, 85% to 95% found once. Source: peripheral blood mononuclear cells (PBMCs), taken before the fourth cycle of nivolumab. All receptors derive from a human donor with classical Hodgkin lymphoma. Both conserved end residues are trimmed from each CDR3.

TRBV27 | 12 | ASSLAGSNYGYT
TRBV21-1 | 13 | ASSNRQRENNEQF
TRBV21-1 | 12 | ASNPSDKNYGYT
TRBV5-8 | 8 | ASGLETQY
TRBV28 | 13 | ASSTPGTGDYEQY
TRBV5-1 | 12 | ASSPGTISYEQY
TRBV19 | 12 | ASSTEGQGGEQF
TRBV6-6 | 11 | ASSWSSGYGYT
TRBV6-1 | 14 | ASSEAYGTGEGGYT
TRBV10-3 | 12 | AISESGNNQPQH
TRBV28 | 10 | ASSLLGRHQY
TRBV11-3 | 14 | ASSQRPGKGTDTQY
TRBV6-6 | 11 | ASTLDPNTEAF
TRBV6-1 | 13 | ASSEGKGRWETQY
TRBV6-6 | 11 | ASSLMSGTEAF
TRBV2 | 8 | ASSLGQPY
TRBV7-9 | 12 | ASSLGQFGYGYT
TRBV15 | 12 | AASARLEDYEQY
TRBV29-1 | 10 | SVEDWEGWQY
TRBV7-9 | 13 | ASSFSGSGANVLT
TRBV2 | 13 | ASSDARTGQETQY
TRBV7-8 | 12 | ASSQRDTPTMQH
TRBV5-1 | 12 | ASSLVQGTYEQY
TRBV14 | 13 | ASSQVGTENEKLF
TRBV2 | 14 | ASSASGAGGHNEQF
TRBV19 | 10 | ASMATFTEAF
TRBV18 | 12 | ASSPRTERETQY
TRBV19 | 12 | ASQMGAYTGELF
TRBV28 | 14 | ASSSPPHDRGETQY
TRBV29-1 | 11 | SADRTGNTEAF
TRBV20-1 | 9 | SASRKDEQF
TRBV29-1 | 8 | SSSGDTQY
TRBV27 | 11 | ASSFYRSDTQY
TRBV28 | 13 | ASSLWGTGQETQY
TRBV10-3 | 13 | ASPTTGNSGNTIY
TRBV4-1 | 12 | ASSQRDLNQPQH
TRBV28 | 12 | ASSELGVGETQY
TRBV7-8 | 11 | ASRRPGGNEQF
TRBV6-1 | 14 | ASSEGLAGLSYEQY